The table lists the clone carrying this TCR beta chain with a few counts. Its antigen is unknown. The authors ran a second PCR of 7 to 11 cycles using a sample-barcoded 5' primer and a J-beta primer mix. Each of the samples gave a minimum of 2.5 million paired-end reads that contained CDR3. Via MiXCR, TCRdb re-called the 5' RACE reads, giving one row per CDR3 protein. The sample has about 1.4 million distinct CDR3 sequences, 59% seen once; the top ten hold 5% to 7%. This specimen comes from a study of blood T cells in healthy people across ages. Study results and limitations: Age brought a roughly linear fall in TCR beta diversity measured per million T cells. The authors considered diversity estimates from one million T cells to be underestimates.

The sample comprised blood. This TCR derives from a man younger than 35 in good health.

In nucleotides, the CDR3 is TGTGCCAGCACGGTACTAGCCAAAAACATTCAGTACTTC. Its translation is CASTVLAKNIQYF. The chain couples TRBV2 to TRBJ2-4; D remains unclear. V lost 7 bases and J 0 bases, leaving 7 bases between the germline ends. This CDR3 is 13 amino acids long. CDR1 SNHLY and CDR2 FYNNEI come from the germline V gene.